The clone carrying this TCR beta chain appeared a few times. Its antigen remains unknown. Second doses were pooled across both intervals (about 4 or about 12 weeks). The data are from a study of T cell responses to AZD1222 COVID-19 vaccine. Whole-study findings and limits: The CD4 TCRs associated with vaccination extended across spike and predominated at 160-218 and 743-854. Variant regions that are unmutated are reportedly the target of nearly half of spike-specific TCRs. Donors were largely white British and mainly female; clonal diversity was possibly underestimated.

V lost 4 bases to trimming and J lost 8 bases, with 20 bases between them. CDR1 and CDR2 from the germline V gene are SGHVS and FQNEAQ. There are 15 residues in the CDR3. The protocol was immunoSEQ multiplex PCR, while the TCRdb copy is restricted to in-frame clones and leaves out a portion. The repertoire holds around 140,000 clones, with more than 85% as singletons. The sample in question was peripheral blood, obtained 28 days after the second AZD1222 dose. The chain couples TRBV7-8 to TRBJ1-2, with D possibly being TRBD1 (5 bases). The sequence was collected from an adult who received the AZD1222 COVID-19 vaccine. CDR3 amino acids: CASSSYRDRGSGYTF. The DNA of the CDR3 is TGTGCCAGCAGCTCGTACCGGGACCGGGGTAGCGGCTACACCTTC.